These 13 T cell receptor beta chains were sequenced from one sample in a study of spatial heterogeneity in lung cancer. Study results and limitations: In tumors, expanded intratumoral alpha and beta TCR counts tracked mutation counts.

The time point: sample taken at primary tumor resection. No cognate antigen is known for these TCRs. TCRdb reprocessed the 5' RACE reads via MiXCR and lists one record per CDR3 protein. Here the sample spans around 10,000 distinct CDR3 sequences, 14% being singletons. Here the sequenced sample was lung tumor tissue, taken at surgery. These receptors came from a male donor with early-stage non-small cell lung cancer.

In its sample, this clonotype ranks as medium-sized. This beta chain is an unintended read in a library built for alpha chains; its size means little. The chain links TRBV27 to TRBJ1-4; D is undetermined. This CDR3 is 14 amino acids long. The V end lost 2 bases, the J end lost 5 bases, and 9 bases lay between the germline ends. Germline V gene sequence: CDR1 MNHEY, CDR2 SMNVEV (reference sequence). CDR3 nucleotides: TGTGCCAGCAGTTTAAGCCCGAGGAATGAAAAACTGTTTTTT. It is translated as CASSLSPRNEKLFF.

Details on this clonotype: Germline is not matched at one junction end, which may reflect a read error. This beta chain represents an off-target read in a library built for alpha chains; its size is of limited meaning. V gene TRBV7-2 combines with J gene TRBJ1-5; D is unclear. The CDR3 loop spans 14 amino acids. CDR1 and CDR2 (germline): SGHTA, FQGNSA. CDR3 loop: CATSRDSQYQPQHF. The CDR3, as DNA: TGTGCCACCAGCCGGGATAGTCAATATCAGCCCCAGCATTTT.

On this clonotype: This beta chain came through as a stray read in a library set up for alpha chains, and its size says little. The rearrangement uses TRBV5-1 and TRBJ2-7; the D is unclear. Between the trimmed V and J ends, which lost 1 base and 0 bases, there was a span of 8 bases. This CDR3 spans 14 amino acids. From germline, CDR1 is SGHRS and CDR2 YFSETQ. CDR3 sequence (DNA): TGCGCCAGCAGCTTGTCTTCCACCTCCTACGAGCAGTACTTC. Translated, it gives CASSLSSTSYEQYF.

This clonotype was seen many times. This beta chain lies outside the target of a library built for alpha chains; its clone size means little. The chain carries TRBV9 and TRBJ2-1; no reliable D call. The CDR3 totals 15 residues. Trimming left V 7 bases short and J 3 bases short, with 17 bases between. The germline V gene has CDR1 SGDLS and CDR2 YYNGEE. The CDR3 here is CASQPGAVLYNEQFF. The CDR3 nucleotides read TGTGCCAGCCAGCCGGGCGCGGTCCTCTACAATGAGCAGTTCTTC.

This clonotype appeared many times. The library was built for alpha chains, so this beta chain is an off-target read and its size means little. The chain couples TRBV5-5 to TRBJ2-1; tentatively, D is TRBD2 (6 bases). V lost 4 bases and J 4 bases, leaving 18 bases between the germline ends. Looked up from germline, CDR1 is SGHKS and CDR2 is YYEKEE (reference sequence). The CDR3 runs 16 residues. The CDR3 DNA follows: TGTGCCAGCAGCCCAATGGCGGGGAGTGGTTACAATGAGCAGTTCTTC. Amino acids: CASSPMAGSGYNEQFF.

This clonotype was seen repeatedly, ten times or more. This beta chain is an off-target read within a library intended for alpha chains, so its frequency means little. The V gene is TRBV10-1, the J gene TRBJ2-3; 9 bases are a match to TRBD2. The CDR3 sequence is 17 residues long. The ends lost 5 bases at V and 1 base at J; junction bases unmatched: 10. CDR1 and CDR2 from the germline V gene are WNHNN and SYGVQD (reference sequence). In nucleotides, the CDR3 is TGCGCCAGCAGTTCGACTAGCGGTCCGGAGGGCACAGATACGCAGTATTTT. Protein: CASSSTSGPEGTDTQYF.

This clonotype was detected many times. A library prepared for alpha chains yielded this beta chain as an off-target read; its size is of little meaning. The rearrangement links TRBV12-2 to TRBJ2-6. TRBV12-2 is flagged as a pseudogene. This CDR3 spans 22 amino acids. The CDR3 sequence: CASRLARSEEPDLHSGANVLTF. The CDR3, as DNA: TGTGCAAGTCGCTTAGCGCGAAGCGAGGAGCCCGACTTACACTCTGGGGCCAACGTCCTGACTTTC.

On this clonotype itself: This beta chain slipped into a library made for alpha chains as a stray read, so its size is not meaningful. V gene TRBV2 combines with J gene TRBJ1-3, with D maybe TRBD1 (5 bases). Germline CDR1 SNHLY, CDR2 FYNNEI. The V and J ends lost 4 bases and 0 bases respectively, with 10 bases between them. CDR3 length: 15 residues. CDR3 amino acids: CASSGGHLSGNTIYF. For the CDR3, the DNA is TGTGCCAGCAGTGGCGGACACCTCTCTGGAAACACCATATATTTT.

This clonotype was counted many times. Since it is a stray read in a library aimed at alpha chains, this beta chain has a size that is not meaningful. The chain joins TRBV27 to TRBJ2-3; 13 bases line up with TRBD2. CDR1 is MNHEY and CDR2 is SMNVEV in the germline V gene (reference sequence). The CDR3 is 18 residues long. V shed 4 bases, J shed 1 base, and the junction held 8 bases outside the gene matches. The CDR3 protein is CASSSPRLAGGGTDTQYF. The CDR3 DNA is TGTGCCAGCAGTTCCCCAAGACTAGCGGGAGGCGGCACAGATACGCAGTATTTT.

Note on this clonotype: This beta chain was picked up by a library intended for alpha chains and is off target, so its count carries little meaning. The chain links TRBV20-1 to TRBJ2-5; 11 bases are shared with TRBD2. The CDR3 consists of 16 residues. The germline V gene encodes CDR1 DFQATT and CDR2 SNEGSKA (reference sequence). Trimming removed 6 bases from V and 1 base from J; junction bases left unmatched: 10. CDR3 region: CSATPIAGGPQETQYF. DNA for the CDR3: TGCAGTGCAACGCCCATAGCGGGAGGGCCCCAAGAGACCCAGTACTTC.

About this clonotype itself: Because the library targeted alpha chains, this beta chain is an off-target read whose size means little. The chain couples TRBV5-6 to TRBJ2-2; D is unclear. The CDR3 covers 12 residues. Trimming took 2 bases from V and 5 from J, leaving 4 bases between them. The germline gives CDR1 SGHDT, CDR2 YYEEEE. CDR3 sequence: CASSLMTGELFF. The CDR3 DNA follows: TGTGCCAGCAGCTTAATGACCGGGGAGCTGTTTTTT.

About this clonotype: This beta chain is off target for a library built for alpha chains, so its abundance means little. The chain couples TRBV30 to TRBJ2-7, with D tentatively TRBD1 (6 bases). The CDR3 contains 13 residues. Between the trimmed V and J ends, which lost 2 bases and 2 bases, there was a span of 10 bases. Germline CDR1 reads GTSNPN; CDR2 reads SVGIG (reference sequence). CDR3 loop: CAWSPGHPYEQYF. As DNA, the CDR3 is TGTGCCTGGAGTCCGGGACATCCCTACGAGCAGTACTTC.

Remarks on this clonotype: Found in a library prepared for alpha chains, this beta chain is an off-target read, and its abundance has little meaning. The rearrangement joins TRBV5-1 to TRBJ1-2; a possible D gene is TRBD1 (5 bases). The CDR3 is made up of 14 amino acids. The germline gives CDR1 SGHRS, CDR2 YFSETQ. V gave up 3 bases and J gave up 5 bases, with 14 bases separating them. The CDR3 nucleotides are TGCGCCAGCAGCTCCCAGGGATCGGCTTATGGCTACACCTTC. Translating gives CASSSQGSAYGYTF. The variable domain in full, with the rest retrieved from reference TRBV5-1 and TRBJ1-2, is KAGVTQTPRYLIKTRGQQVTLSCSPISGHRSVSWYQQTPGQGLQFLFEYFSETQRNKGNFPGRFSGRQFSNSRSEMNVSTLELGDSALYLCASSSQGSAYGYTFGSGTRLTVV.